A single sample is the source of the 10 T cell receptor beta chains below, sequenced in a study of graft-versus-host responses after intestinal transplantation. The method was immunoSEQ multiplex PCR; TCRdb's version includes in-frame clones alone and lacks a portion of them. The sample carries around 25,000 clones, 40% recorded once. The specimen was alloreactive CD4+ T cells from a mixed lymphocyte reaction culture, collected before intestinal transplant. Subset: CFSE-low proliferating T cells sorted from roughly six-day pre-transplant mixed lymphocyte reaction (GvH or HvG direction). These receptor sequences come from a human patient who received an intestinal transplant.

This clone was seen a handful of times. This chain joins TRBV18 and TRBJ1-2; D not certain. CDR1 is KGHSH and CDR2 is LQKENI in the germline V gene. The CDR3 sequence is 15 residues long. V was pared by 4 bases and J by 4 bases, with 16 bases between. The CDR3 DNA reads TGTGCCAGCTCACTGCGGCGTAAGGAGCCCTATGGCTACACCTTC. Encoded protein: CASSLRRKEPYGYTF.

This rearrangement joins TRBV12-5 to TRBJ1-4; D might be TRBD1 (6 bases). Germline CDR1 is LGHNT and CDR2 is FRNRAP. The CDR3 runs to 14 residues. V lost 4 bases and J lost 5, with 11 bases in between. CDR3 region: CASGSGQPNEKLFF. DNA for the CDR3: TGTGCTAGTGGTTCCGGACAGCCGAATGAAAAACTGTTTTTT.

The chain has TRBV30 and TRBJ1-3; no definite D call. The germline V gene encodes CDR1 GTSNPN and CDR2 SVGIG (reference sequence). V shed 0 bases and J shed 0 bases, with 9 bases lying between them. The CDR3 covers 15 residues. The CDR3 protein is CAWSVRFYSGNTIYF. CDR3 coding DNA: TGTGCCTGGAGTGTTCGGTTTTACTCTGGAAACACCATATATTTT.

The chain is built from TRBV6-5 and TRBJ2-1, with D maybe TRBD1 (6 bases). The CDR3 contains 11 residues. The V gene's germline CDR1 is MNHEY and CDR2 SVGAGI. Trimming took 8 bases from V and 12 from J, leaving 14 bases between them. The CDR3 loop reads CASAQGGTQFF. In DNA form, the CDR3 reads TGTGCCAGCGCCCAAGGGGGTACGCAGTTCTTC.

J is TRBJ2-5 and V is TRBV5-4; D might be TRBD1 (6 bases). Germline V CDR1 and CDR2: SGHNT, YYREEE (reference sequence). CDR3 length: 16 amino acids. V shed 2 bases and J shed 5 bases, with 19 bases lying between them. CDR3 DNA sequence: TGTGCCAGCAGCTTAGGGCTACAGGGAAGGTTGGAGACCCAGTACTTC. It yields the protein CASSLGLQGRLETQYF. Combining the CDR3 with reference TRBV5-4 and TRBJ2-5 gives the whole variable domain ETGVTQSPTHLIKTRGQQVTLRCSSQSGHNTVSWYQQALGQGPQFIFQYYREEENGRGNFPPRFSGLQFPNYSSELNVNALELDDSALYLCASSLGLQGRLETQYFGPGTRLLVL.

This chain uses TRBV5-5 with TRBJ2-7; 7 bases line up with TRBD2. After removal of 1 base from V and 2 bases from J, the junction contained 3 bases not matched to a gene. The CDR3 sequence is 14 residues long. CDR1 and CDR2 from the germline V gene are SGHKS and YYEKEE (reference sequence). CDR3: CASSLWGTTYEQYF. Written as DNA, the CDR3 is TGTGCCAGCAGCTTGTGGGGGACTACCTACGAGCAGTACTTC. Complete variable domain (other parts from reference TRBV5-5 and TRBJ2-7): DAGVTQSPTHLIKTRGQQVTLRCSPISGHKSVSWYQQVLGQGPQFIFQYYEKEERGRGNFPDRFSARQFPNYSSELNVNALLLGDSALYLCASSLWGTTYEQYFGPGTRLTVT.

This chain links TRBV19 with TRBJ1-6, with TRBD1 matching over 7 bases. The trim removed 5 bases at V and 7 bases at J, leaving 14 bases unmatched. Germline CDR1 is LNHDA and CDR2 is SQIVND (reference sequence). This CDR3 is built from 17 residues. This chain's CDR3 is CASSLRTGDAGNSPLHF. DNA for the CDR3: TGTGCCAGTAGTTTAAGAACAGGGGACGCGGGGAATTCACCCCTCCACTTT.

This clone was counted only a few times. This chain joins TRBV6-1 and TRBJ2-7; 7 positions match TRBD2. The CDR3 has 12 residues. Per germline, CDR1 MNHNS and CDR2 SASEGT. V was clipped by 6 bases and J by 9 bases; unmatched bases: 8. The CDR3 spells CASRLSGAGQYF. For the CDR3, the DNA is TGTGCCAGCAGATTGAGCGGGGCTGGGCAGTACTTC.

V is TRBV7-9 and J is TRBJ1-1; D perhaps matches TRBD1 (5 bases). V lost 5 bases and J 5 bases, leaving 15 bases between the germline ends. CDR3 length equals 14 residues. In germline, CDR1 is SEHNR, CDR2 FQNEAQ (reference sequence). CDR3 sequence reads: CASSRTRQPTEAFF. CDR3 DNA: TGTGCCAGCAGCCGTACGAGACAGCCAACTGAAGCTTTCTTT.

The chain recombines TRBV28 with TRBJ2-1, with D possibly TRBD2 on 7 matching bases. CDR3 length equals 14 residues. Per germline, CDR1 MDHEN and CDR2 SYDVKM. V was trimmed by 11 bases and J by 0 bases, leaving 14 bases between them. The CDR3 nucleotides are TGTGCCGGACGGGGGGCGGACTCCTACAATGAGCAGTTCTTC. Translation: CAGRGADSYNEQFF.